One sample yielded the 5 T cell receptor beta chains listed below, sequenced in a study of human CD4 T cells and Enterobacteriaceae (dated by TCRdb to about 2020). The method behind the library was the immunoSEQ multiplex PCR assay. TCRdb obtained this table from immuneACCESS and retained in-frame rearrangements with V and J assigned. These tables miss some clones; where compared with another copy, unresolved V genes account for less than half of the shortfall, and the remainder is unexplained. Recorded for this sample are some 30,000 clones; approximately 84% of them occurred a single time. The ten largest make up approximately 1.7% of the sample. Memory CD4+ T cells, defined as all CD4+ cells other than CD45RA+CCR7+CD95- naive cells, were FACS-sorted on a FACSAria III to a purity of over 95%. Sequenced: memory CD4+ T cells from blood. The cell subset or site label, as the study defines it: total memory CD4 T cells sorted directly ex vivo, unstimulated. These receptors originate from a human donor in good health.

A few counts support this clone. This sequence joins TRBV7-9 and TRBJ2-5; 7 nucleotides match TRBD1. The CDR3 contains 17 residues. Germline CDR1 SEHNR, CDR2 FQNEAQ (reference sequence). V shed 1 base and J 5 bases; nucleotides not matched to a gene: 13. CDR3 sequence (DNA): TGTGCCAGCAGCTTAGGGGAGTCGACAGGGATTGGGGAGACCCAGTACTTC. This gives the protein CASSLGESTGIGETQYF.

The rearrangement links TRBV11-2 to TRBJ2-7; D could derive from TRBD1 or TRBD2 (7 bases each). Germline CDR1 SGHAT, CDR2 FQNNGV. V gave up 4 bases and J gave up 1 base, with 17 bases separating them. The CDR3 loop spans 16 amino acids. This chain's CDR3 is CASSSGGGGTSYEQYF. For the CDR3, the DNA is TGTGCCAGCAGCTCAGGGGGGGGCGGGACGTCCTACGAGCAGTACTTC.

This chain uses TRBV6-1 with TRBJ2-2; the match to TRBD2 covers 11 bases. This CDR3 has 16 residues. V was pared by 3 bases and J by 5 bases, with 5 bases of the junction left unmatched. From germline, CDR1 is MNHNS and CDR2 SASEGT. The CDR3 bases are TGTGCCAGCAGTGACTTAGCGGGAGGGCGTACCGGGGAGCTGTTTTTT. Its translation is CASSDLAGGRTGELFF.

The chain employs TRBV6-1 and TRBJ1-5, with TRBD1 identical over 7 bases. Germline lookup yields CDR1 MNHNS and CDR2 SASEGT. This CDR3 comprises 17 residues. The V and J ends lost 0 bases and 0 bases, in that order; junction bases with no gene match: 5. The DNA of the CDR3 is TGTGCCAGCAGTGAAGCGGACAGGTCTTATAGCAATCAGCCCCAGCATTTT. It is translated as CASSEADRSYSNQPQHF.

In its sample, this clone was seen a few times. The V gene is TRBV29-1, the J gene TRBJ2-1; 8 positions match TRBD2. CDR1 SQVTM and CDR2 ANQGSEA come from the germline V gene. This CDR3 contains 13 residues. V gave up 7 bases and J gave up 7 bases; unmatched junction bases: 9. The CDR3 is CSGGLGVLNEQFF. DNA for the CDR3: TGCAGCGGGGGACTAGGGGTACTGAATGAGCAGTTCTTC.